Listed here are 17 T cell receptor beta chains from one sample, sequenced in a study of shared clonotypes between healthy human individuals. TCRdb keeps only in-frame clones here, not all; method: immunoSEQ multiplex PCR. Of over a million clones in the sample, 78% were seen once. Sequenced input: memory CD4+ T cells from PBMCs. The subset here: CD45RA-negative fraction. These receptor sequences come from a man between 18 and 35 years old in good health. Some clones in this sample may be carry-over from other donors' samples.

This clone was picked up one time. The chain combines TRBV29-1 with TRBJ2-1, with 8 bases aligning to TRBD1. There are 14 residues in the CDR3. V dropped 7 bases and J dropped 9; count of bases not matched to a gene: 14. Germline assignment: CDR1 SQVTM and CDR2 ANQGSEA. The CDR3 DNA sequence: TGCAGCGCCCAACCAGGGGGCGGATTCGGTGAGCAGTTCTTC. Translating it yields CSAQPGGGFGEQFF.

V usage is TRBV6-5 and J usage is TRBJ2-7; unclear D gene. V lost 2 bases and J lost 6, with 11 bases in between. The CDR3 sequence is 13 residues long. In germline, CDR1 is MNHEY, CDR2 SVGAGI. The CDR3 DNA sequence: TGTGCCAGCAGTTACGGCGGTCCCGTCGAGCAGTACTTC. It specifies CASSYGGPVEQYF.

The chain joins TRBV7-2 to TRBJ1-3, with unresolved D. CDR3 size: 14 residues. With 3 bases removed from V and 10 bases from J, the gap between germline ends came to 16 bases. From germline, CDR1 is SGHTA and CDR2 FQGNSA. CDR3 amino acids: CASSFAETLTTIYF. The DNA for the CDR3 is TGTGCCAGCAGCTTTGCAGAGACTCTTACAACCATATATTTT.

The chain is built from TRBV9 and TRBJ2-3; no clear D gene. Trimming left V 2 bases short and J 2 bases short, with 6 bases between. The CDR3 runs 13 residues. The V gene's germline CDR1 is SGDLS and CDR2 YYNGEE. CDR3 in DNA: TGTGCCAGCAGCGTCCAGGTCACAGATACGCAGTATTTT. Translating gives CASSVQVTDTQYF.

This chain links TRBV9 with TRBJ2-1, with a possible D match to TRBD2 (6 bases). V lost 0 bases, J lost 3 bases, and 16 bases lay in between. This CDR3 region has 17 residues. Looked up from germline, CDR1 is SGDLS and CDR2 is YYNGEE. The CDR3 DNA reads as TGTGCCAGCAGCGTAGATTTTTCGGGAGTCGGCTACAATGAGCAGTTCTTC. As protein: CASSVDFSGVGYNEQFF.

This clone came up once. The rearrangement uses TRBV2 and TRBJ1-1, with unresolved D. This CDR3 comprises 12 residues. Germline CDR1 SNHLY, CDR2 FYNNEI. V lost 7 bases and J 8 bases, leaving 14 bases between the germline ends. The CDR3 is CASNIGQEEAFF. The DNA of the CDR3 is TGTGCCAGCAATATTGGGCAGGAAGAAGCTTTCTTT. Supplemented by reference TRBV2 and TRBJ1-1, the full variable domain reads EPEVTQTPSHQVTQMGQEVILRCVPISNHLYFYWYRQILGQKVEFLVSFYNNEISEKSEIFDDQFSVERPDGSNFTLKIRSTKLEDSAMYFCASNIGQEEAFFGQGTRLTVV.

The chain joins TRBV5-1 to TRBJ2-3, with 9 bases aligning to TRBD2. From germline, CDR1 is SGHRS and CDR2 YFSETQ. Trimming removed 0 bases from V and 4 bases from J; junction bases left unmatched: 3. This CDR3 has 15 amino acids. The CDR3 DNA is TGCGCCAGCAGCTTGGTCGCGGGAGGGCCAGATACGCAGTATTTT. Its protein product is CASSLVAGGPDTQYF.

This clone showed up just a few times. The V and J genes are TRBV20-1 and TRBJ2-1; no firm D call. The germline V gene encodes CDR1 DFQATT and CDR2 SNEGSKA (reference sequence). This CDR3 has 11 amino acids. The CDR3 DNA reads TGCAGCTACGCAGCCTACAATGAGCAGTTCTTC. Residues: CSYAAYNEQFF.

Concerning this clone itself: The junction does not match germline at one end; this may be a read error. Other nucleotide sequences from this sample produce the same CDR3. V gene TRBV2 combines with J gene TRBJ2-3; tentative D call: TRBD1 (5 bases). Germline CDR1 and CDR2: SNHLY and FYNNEI. CDR3 length equals 15 residues. Written as DNA, the CDR3 is TGTGCCAGCAGCGAAGACAGACAATCCACAGATACGCAGTATTTT. Amino acid sequence: CASSEDRQSTDTQYF.

The rearrangement uses TRBV19 and TRBJ1-5; TRBD1 agrees at 7 bases. This CDR3 comprises 17 residues. V dropped 3 bases and J dropped 1; count of bases not matched to a gene: 9. Germline CDR1 LNHDA, CDR2 SQIVND (reference sequence). The CDR3: CASSIAKGAQSNQPQHF. The CDR3 DNA is TGTGCCAGTAGTATTGCGAAGGGGGCGCAGAGCAATCAGCCCCAGCATTTT. The full variable domain, its missing parts supplied by reference TRBV19 and TRBJ1-5, is DGGITQSPKYLFRKEGQNVTLSCEQNLNHDAMYWYRQDPGQGLRLIYYSQIVNDFQKGDIAEGYSVSREKKESFPLTVTSAQKNPTAFYLCASSIAKGAQSNQPQHFGDGTRLSIL.

The V call is TRBV29-1, the J call TRBJ2-7, with 8 bases identical to TRBD1. Per the germline V gene, CDR1 is SQVTM and CDR2 is ANQGSEA. Trimming at V came to 4 bases and at J to 4 bases, leaving 6 bases not matched to a gene. The CDR3 runs 13 residues. CDR3 bases: TGCAGCGTTGGAAGGACAGGGAGTTACGAGCAGTACTTC. Translation: CSVGRTGSYEQYF.

As to this clone: A far more abundant clone sits one base away, making this likely a read error. Within the sample, other DNA sequences also encode this same CDR3. The V call is TRBV7-8, the J call TRBJ2-7; 7 nucleotides agree with TRBD2. The ends lost 5 bases at V and 0 bases at J; junction bases unmatched: 13. The germline V gene encodes CDR1 SGHVS and CDR2 FQNEAQ. CDR3 length equals 17 residues. CDR3 sequence (DNA): TGTGCCAGCAGCACACAGAGCGGGACGGGCAGCTCCTACGAGCAGTACTTC. Its translation is CASSTQSGTGSSYEQYF.

The rearrangement uses TRBV28 and TRBJ1-1; a weak D match, TRBD1 (5 bases). In germline, CDR1 is MDHEN, CDR2 SYDVKM. V lost 2 bases, J lost 4 bases, and 11 bases lay in between. CDR3 length: 14 amino acids. The CDR3 loop reads CASSLRQLFTEAFF. CDR3 sequence (DNA): TGTGCCAGCAGTTTACGACAGCTCTTCACTGAAGCTTTCTTT. Variable domain in full (rest from reference TRBV28 and TRBJ1-1): DVKVTQSSRYLVKRTGEKVFLECVQDMDHENMFWYRQDPGLGLRLIYFSYDVKMKEKGDIPEGYSVSREKKERFSLILESASTNQTSMYLCASSLRQLFTEAFFGQGTRLTVV.

The chain combines TRBV6-1 with TRBJ1-3; D uncertain. Germline loops: CDR1 MNHNS, CDR2 SASEGT. The CDR3 totals 14 residues. V gave up 4 bases and J gave up 2 bases, with 9 bases separating them. CDR3 amino acids: CASSGNTPGNTIYF. CDR3 coding DNA: TGTGCCAGCAGTGGTAATACTCCTGGAAACACCATATATTTT.

About this clone itself: Since a much larger clone is just one base distant, this may be a read error. V usage is TRBV27 and J usage is TRBJ2-3; D is uncertain. V was clipped by 4 bases and J by 2 bases, with 4 bases between them. This CDR3 has 12 residues. Germline-derived CDR1 and CDR2 are MNHEY and SMNVEV (reference sequence). The CDR3 here is CASSSHTDTQYF. The CDR3, as DNA: TGTGCCAGCAGTTCCCACACAGATACGCAGTATTTT.

This clone is a singleton in its sample. The genes are TRBV7-3 and TRBJ2-5; the match to TRBD2 covers 7 bases. Germline loops: CDR1 SGHTA, CDR2 FQGTGA. CDR3 length: 13 amino acids. Germline trimming cut 8 bases from V and 1 base from J; bases unmatched to any gene: 4. The CDR3 DNA is TGTGCCAGCGGAGCGGGGTCCCAAGAGACCCAGTACTTC. Translating it yields CASGAGSQETQYF.

As regards this clone: The same CDR3 also results from other DNA sequences found in this sample. This sequence joins TRBV28 and TRBJ1-1, with D possibly being TRBD1 (6 bases). Looked up from germline, CDR1 is MDHEN and CDR2 is SYDVKM. CDR3 length: 14 amino acids. Deletions cut 6 bases from V and 1 base from J, with 12 bases between. This CDR3 reads CASSLGGGNTEAFF. The DNA for the CDR3 is TGTGCCAGCAGCCTTGGGGGCGGGAACACTGAAGCTTTCTTT.